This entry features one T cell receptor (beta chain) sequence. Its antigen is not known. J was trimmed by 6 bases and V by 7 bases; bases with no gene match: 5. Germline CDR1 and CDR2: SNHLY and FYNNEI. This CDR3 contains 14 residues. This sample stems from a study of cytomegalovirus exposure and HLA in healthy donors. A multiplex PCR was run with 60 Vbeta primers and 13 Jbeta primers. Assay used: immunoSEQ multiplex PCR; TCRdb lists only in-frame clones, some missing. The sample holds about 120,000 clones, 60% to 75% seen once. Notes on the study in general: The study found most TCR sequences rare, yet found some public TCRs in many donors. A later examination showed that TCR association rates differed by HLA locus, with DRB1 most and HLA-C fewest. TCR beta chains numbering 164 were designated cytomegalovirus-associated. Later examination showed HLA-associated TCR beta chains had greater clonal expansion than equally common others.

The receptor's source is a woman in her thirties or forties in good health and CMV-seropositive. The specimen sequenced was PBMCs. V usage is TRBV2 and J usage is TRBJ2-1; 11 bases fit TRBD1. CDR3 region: CASNSGTGGNEQFF. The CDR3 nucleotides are TGTGCCAGCAATTCCGGGACAGGGGGCAATGAGCAGTTCTTC.